Detailed here is one T cell receptor beta chain. The antigen remains unidentified. These data are taken from a study of T cells in pancreatic ductal adenocarcinoma. Using immunoSEQ multiplex PCR, the repertoire was profiled, and TCRdb retains in-frame clones only, with some absent. The sample has roughly 100,000 clones; 90% to 95% are singletons. No neoadjuvant therapy was given to the selected pancreatic ductal adenocarcinoma patients before their surgery. Overall study results and limits: The resected cohort was biased toward the minority with early-stage disease. Compared with tumor, blood showed more total productive templates and roughly 8.1-fold more clonotypes. Mean clonality was approximately 0.1 in tumors and about 0.07 in blood, not significantly different.

Material: PBMCs. The clonotype comes from a human donor with pancreatic ductal adenocarcinoma.

CDR3 in DNA: TGTGCCAGCAGCCAAGCCACGGGACACCTCACCGGGGAGCTGTTTTTT. Translation: CASSQATGHLTGELFF. V and J are TRBV4-2 and TRBJ2-2, with D perhaps TRBD1 (6 bases). CDR3 length: 16 residues. Trimming cost V 1 base and J 4 bases, with 13 bases left between them. The V gene's germline CDR1 is LGHNA and CDR2 YNFKEQ.